This T cell receptor beta chain originates from a study of CD8+ T cells in alopecia areata. Overall study context: A 6-month off-drug phase came after tofacitinib, which had lasted 6 to 18 months.

In alopecia areata patients, both lesional scalp punch biopsies and peripheral blood were collected. It was from PBMCs that CD4+ and CD8+ T cells were sorted. The CDR3 runs 13 residues. The germline gives CDR1 SGHRS, CDR2 YFSETQ. V was shortened by 4 bases and J by 1 base, with 8 bases between the two germline ends. Once RNA had been extracted, it was reverse transcribed into cDNA to act as the sequencing template. Here immunoSEQ multiplex PCR was the method, and the copy in TCRdb shows in-frame clones only, minus some. The sample holds under 300,000 clones, approximately 61% seen once. Points on this clone: Antigen unknown. The same CDR3 also results from other DNA sequences found in this sample.

Overall study results and limits: Higher clonality than in normal scalp was seen in lesional scalp, especially alopecia totalis/universalis.

This chain connects TRBV5-1 to TRBJ1-1; the D gene is possibly TRBD1 (5 bases). The source was CD4+ T cells sorted from blood, collected at week 0. This TCR was sampled from a human donor with alopecia areata. CDR3 protein: CASSLGTNTEAFF. CDR3 coding DNA: TGCGCCAGCAGCCTAGGGACGAACACTGAAGCTTTCTTT.